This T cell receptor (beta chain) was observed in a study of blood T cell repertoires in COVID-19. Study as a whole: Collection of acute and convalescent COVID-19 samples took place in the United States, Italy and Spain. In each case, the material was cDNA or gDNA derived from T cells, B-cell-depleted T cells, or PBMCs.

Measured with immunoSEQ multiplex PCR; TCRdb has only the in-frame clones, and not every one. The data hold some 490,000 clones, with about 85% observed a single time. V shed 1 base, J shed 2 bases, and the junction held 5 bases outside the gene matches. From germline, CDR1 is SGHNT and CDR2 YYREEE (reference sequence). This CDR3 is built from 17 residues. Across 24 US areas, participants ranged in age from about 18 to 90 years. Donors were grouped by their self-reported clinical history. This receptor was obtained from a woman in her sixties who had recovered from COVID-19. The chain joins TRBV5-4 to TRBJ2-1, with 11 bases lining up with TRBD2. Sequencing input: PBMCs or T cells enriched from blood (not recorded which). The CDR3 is CASSLLTSGAAYNEQFF. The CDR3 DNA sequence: TGTGCCAGCAGCTTGTTGACTAGCGGGGCCGCCTACAATGAGCAGTTCTTC.